This T cell receptor beta chain was retrieved from a study of PD-L1 blockade in urothelial cancer. Whole-study context: In 2014 therapy began: atezolizumab 1,200 mg intravenously every 3 weeks. When blood samples were assessed, the median T cell count was approximately 140,000. Overall study findings and caveats: Larger 3-week expansion of tumor-associated blood clones was seen in durable-benefit patients.

TCRdb's copy holds only in-frame clones and misses some; the assay was immunoSEQ multiplex PCR. This table holds approximately 94,000 clones, roughly 91% found once. The V and J ends lost 5 bases and 10 bases, in that order; junction bases with no gene match: 23. The CDR3 contains 20 residues. CDR1 and CDR2 from the germline V gene are MDHEN and SYDVKM. On this clone itself: Its specificity is not known.

The time point is: pretreatment peripheral blood. Patient disease was locally advanced or metastatic urothelial carcinoma. The chain links TRBV28 to TRBJ2-1, with 13 bases matching TRBD2. The sequencing here drew on PBMCs, taken around atezolizumab (anti-PD-L1) treatment. The origin of this receptor is a man in his 60s with urothelial cancer. The DNA for the CDR3 is TGTGCCAGCAGTCCTTTGGGTGGACTAGCGGGAGTCGGAGCGCAAGGGGAGCAGTTCTTC. This encodes CASSPLGGLAGVGAQGEQFF.